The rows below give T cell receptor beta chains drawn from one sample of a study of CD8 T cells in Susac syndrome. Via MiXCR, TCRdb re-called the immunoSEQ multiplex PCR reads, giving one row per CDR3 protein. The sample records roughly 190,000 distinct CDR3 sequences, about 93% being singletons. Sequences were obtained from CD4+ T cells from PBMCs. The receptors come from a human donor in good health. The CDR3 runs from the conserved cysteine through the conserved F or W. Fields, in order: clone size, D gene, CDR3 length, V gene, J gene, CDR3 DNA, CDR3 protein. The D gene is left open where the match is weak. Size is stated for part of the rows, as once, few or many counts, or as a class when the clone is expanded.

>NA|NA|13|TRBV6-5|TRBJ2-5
TGTGCCAGCAGAAGACAGGATAGGGAGACCCAGTACTTC
CASRRQDRETQYF
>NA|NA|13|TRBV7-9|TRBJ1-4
TGTGCCAGCAGCCCCCCTCCGGGTGAAAAACTGTTTTTT
CASSPPPGEKLFF
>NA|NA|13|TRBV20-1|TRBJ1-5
TGCAGTGCCGGGCTGGATAGCAATCAGCCCCAGCATTTT
CSAGLDSNQPQHF
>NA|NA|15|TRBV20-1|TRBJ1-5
TGCAGTGCTAGAGGTGGAAGTGTTGGCAATCAGCCCCAGCATTTT
CSARGGSVGNQPQHF
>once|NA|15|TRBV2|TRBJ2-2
TGTGCCAGCAGTGCCGGACAGCCGAACACCGGGGAGCTGTTTTTT
CASSAGQPNTGELFF
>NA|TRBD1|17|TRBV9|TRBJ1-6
TGTGCCAGCAGCGCCGGGACAGTGAGCTCCTATAATTCACCCCTCCACTTT
CASSAGTVSSYNSPLHF
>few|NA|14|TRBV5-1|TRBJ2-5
TGCGCCAGCAGCCCAGCGGGACAGCAAGAGACCCAGTACTTC
CASSPAGQQETQYF
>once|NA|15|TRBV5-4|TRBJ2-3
TGTGCCAGCACCCGGGGGAGGCGTAACACAGATACGCAGTATTTT
CASTRGRRNTDTQYF
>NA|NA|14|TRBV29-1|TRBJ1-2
TGCAGCGTTGAAGGGGACACTCATAACTATGGCTACACCTTC
CSVEGDTHNYGYTF
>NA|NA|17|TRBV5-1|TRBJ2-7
TGCGCCAGCAGCTTGGCCCCCGGCCACAGGGGAGCGGGCGAGCAGTACTTC
CASSLAPGHRGAGEQYF
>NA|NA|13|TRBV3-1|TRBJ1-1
TGTGCCAGCAGGAACAGGGCTAACACTGAAGCTTTCTTT
CASRNRANTEAFF
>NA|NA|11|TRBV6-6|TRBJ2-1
TGTGCCAGCACCCTCCGGGGGGAGCAGTTCTTC
CASTLRGEQFF
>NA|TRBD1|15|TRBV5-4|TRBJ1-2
TGTGCCAGCAGCCGATATGGACAGGGGTACTATGGCTACACCTTC
CASSRYGQGYYGYTF
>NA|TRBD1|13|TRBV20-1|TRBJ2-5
TGCAGTGCTACCAGGACAGGGAAAGAGACCCAGTACTTC
CSATRTGKETQYF
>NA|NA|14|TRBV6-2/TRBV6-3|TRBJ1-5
TGTGCCAGCAGTTATCAGGGCACGGGTCAGCCCCAGCATTTT
CASSYQGTGQPQHF
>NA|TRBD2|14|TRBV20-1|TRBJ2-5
TGCAGTGCTAGACGGGGAGGGCGCCAAGAGACCCAGTACTTC
CSARRGGRQETQYF
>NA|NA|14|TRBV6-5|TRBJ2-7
TGTGCCAGCAGGCCAAGAGTATTCTCCTACGAGCAGTACTTC
CASRPRVFSYEQYF
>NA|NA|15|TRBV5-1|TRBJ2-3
TGCGCCAGCAGCTTGGGTAGCGGCCACTCTAATACGCAGTATTTT
CASSLGSGHSNTQYF
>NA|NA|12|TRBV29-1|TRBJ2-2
TGCAGCGTTGTTGCGTACACCGGGGAGCTGTTTTTT
CSVVAYTGELFF
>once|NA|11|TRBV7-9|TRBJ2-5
TGTGCCAGCAGCCTGGACGCGACCCAGTACTTC
CASSLDATQYF
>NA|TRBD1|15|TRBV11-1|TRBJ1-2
TGTGCCAGCAGCTTGGGTCCGGACAGGGTTTCTGGCTACACCTTC
CASSLGPDRVSGYTF
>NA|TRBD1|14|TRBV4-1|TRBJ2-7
TGCGCCAGCAGCGAAGGACAGGGGCGGTACGAGCAGTACTTC
CASSEGQGRYEQYF
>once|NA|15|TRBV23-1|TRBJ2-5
TGCGCCAGCAGTCAATCCCCCGAGGGTAACGAGACCCAGTACTTC
CASSQSPEGNETQYF
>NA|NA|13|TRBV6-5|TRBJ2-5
TGTGCCAGCAGTTACCTGGGAACCCGGACCCAGTACTTC
CASSYLGTRTQYF
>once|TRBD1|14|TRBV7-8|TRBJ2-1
TGTGCCAGCAGCTCAGGGACAGGGAACAATGAGCAGTTCTTC
CASSSGTGNNEQFF
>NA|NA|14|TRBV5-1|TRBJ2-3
TGCGCCAGCAGCGCCGAGACTAGCACAGATACGCAGTATTTT
CASSAETSTDTQYF
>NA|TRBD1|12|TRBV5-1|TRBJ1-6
TGCTCTCGACAGGGCGTTAATTCACCCCTCCACTTT
CSRQGVNSPLHF
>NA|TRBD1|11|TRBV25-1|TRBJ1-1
TGTGCCAGCAGTGAGACAGGGAAGGCTTTCTTT
CASSETGKAFF
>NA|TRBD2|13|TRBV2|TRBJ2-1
TGTGCCAGCCGGGAGGGGGGGGACAATGAGCAGTTCTTC
CASREGGDNEQFF
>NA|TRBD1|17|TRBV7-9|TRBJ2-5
TGTGCCAGCAGCACCCGCCCGGACAGGGAGGCGGAGGAGACCCAGTACTTC
CASSTRPDREAEETQYF
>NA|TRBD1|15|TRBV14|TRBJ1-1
TGTGCCAGCAGCCAAGAGCGGGACAGATTCACTGAAGCTTTCTTT
CASSQERDRFTEAFF
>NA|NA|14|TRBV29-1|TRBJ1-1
TGCAGCGTTGAAGTTCTTGCTTTGGCCGGGCCAGCTTTCTTT
CSVEVLALAGPAFF
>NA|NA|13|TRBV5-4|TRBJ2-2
TGTGCCAGCAGCTTGGGGGGGCCCGGGGAGCTGTTTTTT
CASSLGGPGELFF
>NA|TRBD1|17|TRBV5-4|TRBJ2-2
TGTGCCAGCAGCTTGGGATGGACAGGGGGAGGCACCGGGGAGCTGTTTTTT
CASSLGWTGGGTGELFF
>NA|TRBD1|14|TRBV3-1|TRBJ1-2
TGTGCCAGCAGCCCTGGGACAGCCCTCTATGGCTACACCTTC
CASSPGTALYGYTF
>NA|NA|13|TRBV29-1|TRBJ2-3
TGCAGCGTGCTACAATCACCTCCAGATACGCAGTATTTT
CSVLQSPPDTQYF
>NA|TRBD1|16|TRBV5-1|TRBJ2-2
TGCGCCAGCAGCTCCGGACAGGGGGCGAACACCGGGGAGCTGTTTTTT
CASSSGQGANTGELFF